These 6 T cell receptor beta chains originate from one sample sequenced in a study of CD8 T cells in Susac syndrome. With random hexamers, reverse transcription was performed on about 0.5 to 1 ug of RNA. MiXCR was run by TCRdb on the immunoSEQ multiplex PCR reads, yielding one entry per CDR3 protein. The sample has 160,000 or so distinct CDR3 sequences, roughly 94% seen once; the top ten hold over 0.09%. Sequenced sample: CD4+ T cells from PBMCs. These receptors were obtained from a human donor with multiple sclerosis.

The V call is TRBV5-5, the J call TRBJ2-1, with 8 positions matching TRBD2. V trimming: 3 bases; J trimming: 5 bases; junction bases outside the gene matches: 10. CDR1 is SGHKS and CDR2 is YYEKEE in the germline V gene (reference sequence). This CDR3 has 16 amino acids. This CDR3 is CASSSLGGRSHNEQFF. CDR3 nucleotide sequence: TGTGCCAGCAGCTCCTTAGGCGGGAGGTCCCACAATGAGCAGTTCTTC.

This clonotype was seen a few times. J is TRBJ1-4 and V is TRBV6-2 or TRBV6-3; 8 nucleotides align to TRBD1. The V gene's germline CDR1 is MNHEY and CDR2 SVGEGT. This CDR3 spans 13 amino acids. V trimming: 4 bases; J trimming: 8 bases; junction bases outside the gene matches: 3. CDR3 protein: CASSWTGREKLFF. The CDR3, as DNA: TGTGCCAGCAGTTGGACAGGGCGAGAAAAACTGTTTTTT.

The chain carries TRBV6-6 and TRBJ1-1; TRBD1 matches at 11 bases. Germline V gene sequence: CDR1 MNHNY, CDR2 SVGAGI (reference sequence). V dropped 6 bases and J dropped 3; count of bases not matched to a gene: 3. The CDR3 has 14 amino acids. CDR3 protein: CASSRGQGDTEAFF. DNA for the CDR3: TGTGCCAGCAGCCGGGGACAGGGGGACACTGAAGCTTTCTTT.

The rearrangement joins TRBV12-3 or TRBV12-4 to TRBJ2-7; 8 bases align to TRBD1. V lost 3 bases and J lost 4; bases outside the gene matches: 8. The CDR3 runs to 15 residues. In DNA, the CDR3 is TGTGCCAGCAGTTTTGACCCAGGGGGCGCTTACGAGCAGTACTTC. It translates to CASSFDPGGAYEQYF.

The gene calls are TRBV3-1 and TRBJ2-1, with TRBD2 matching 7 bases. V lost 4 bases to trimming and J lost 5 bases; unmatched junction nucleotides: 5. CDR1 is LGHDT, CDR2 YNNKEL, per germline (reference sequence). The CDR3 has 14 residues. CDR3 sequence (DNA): TGTGCCAGCAGCCTTCTAGCGGCCAACAATGAGCAGTTCTTC. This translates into CASSLLAANNEQFF.

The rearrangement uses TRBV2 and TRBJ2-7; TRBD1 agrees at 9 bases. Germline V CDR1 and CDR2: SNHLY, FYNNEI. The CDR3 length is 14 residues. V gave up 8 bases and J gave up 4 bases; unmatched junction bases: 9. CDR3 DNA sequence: TGTGCCAGCGTCGAGGAGACAGGGGGGTACGAGCAGTACTTC. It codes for CASVEETGGYEQYF.